What follows describes a single TCR beta chain. The record originates from a study of blood T cell repertoires in COVID-19. Turning to the study itself: Acute-phase and convalescent COVID-19 samples originated in the United States, Italy and Spain. The analysed material was cDNA or gDNA that came from T cells, B-cell-depleted T cells, or PBMCs.

The germline V and J ends were trimmed by 5 bases and 5 bases, with 9 bases remaining between them. Germline assignment: CDR1 SGHTA and CDR2 FQGNSA. The CDR3 has 12 amino acids. Original processing notes: Researchers report that nucleated cell counts were estimated from reference gene primer amplification. Generated by immunoSEQ multiplex PCR, the TCRdb table keeps only in-frame clones and is missing some. V and J calls and clone size are copied from that table; D and trimming were computed from the DNA. The profile shows some 150,000 clones, more than 85% of them singletons. Material for sequencing was peripheral blood. This TCR derives from an older woman with acute or convalescent COVID-19. The rearrangement links TRBV7-2 to TRBJ1-2; D gene uncertain. CDR3 DNA: TGTGCCAGCAGCCCAGACACTTATGGCTACACCTTC. This codes for CASSPDTYGYTF. Combining the CDR3 with reference TRBV7-2 and TRBJ1-2 gives the whole variable domain GAGVSQSPSNKVTEKGKDVELRCDPISGHTALYWYRQSLGQGLEFLIYFQGNSAPDKSGLPSDRFSAERTGGSVSTLTIQRTQQEDSAVYLCASSPDTYGYTFGSGTRLTVV.